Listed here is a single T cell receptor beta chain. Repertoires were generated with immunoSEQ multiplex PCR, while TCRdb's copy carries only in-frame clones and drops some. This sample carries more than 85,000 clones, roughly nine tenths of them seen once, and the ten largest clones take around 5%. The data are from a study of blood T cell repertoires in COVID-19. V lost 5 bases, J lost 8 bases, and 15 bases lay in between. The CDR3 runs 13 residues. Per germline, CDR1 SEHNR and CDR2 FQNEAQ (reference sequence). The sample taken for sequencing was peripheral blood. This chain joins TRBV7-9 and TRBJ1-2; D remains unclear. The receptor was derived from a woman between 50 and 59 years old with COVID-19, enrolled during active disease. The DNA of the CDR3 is TGTGCCAGCAGCATAAACAGTAACGGAGGCTACACCTTC. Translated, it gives CASSINSNGGYTF.